This TCR beta chain was observed in a study of vaccination and CD4 T cells after COVID-19. Study as a whole: Stimulation used overlapping spike peptides from SARS-CoV-2, HCoV-NL63, HCoV-OC43 and HCoV-229E.

Study-level results: Median 86.3% of reactive clones detected in convalescent patients emerged only post-vaccination.

About this clonotype: What it binds is unknown.

Specified treatment: approximately 11-day PBMC culture with coronavirus spike peptide pools or control peptides (ViraFEST assay). Days 3 and 7 were when half the medium was replaced with fresh IL-2 medium. Cultured CD4+ T-cell DNA underwent Oncomine TCR Beta short-read sequencing. MiXCR, run by TCRdb on the PCR reads, gives a single entry per CDR3 protein. Here the sample spans about 9,600 distinct CDR3 sequences, roughly 25% being singletons. Germline V gene lookup returns CDR1 SGHRS and CDR2 YFSETQ. The CDR3 is 13 amino acids. Trimming stripped 3 bases from V and 8 bases from J, with 9 bases between.

Sequencing was performed on CD4+ T cells from blood, cultured in vitro, taken before SARS-CoV-2 vaccination. The clonotype comes from a human donor who received a COVID-19 vaccine. The chain couples TRBV5-1 to TRBJ1-6; D uncertain. CDR3 sequence: CASSYGEDSPLHF. As DNA, the CDR3 is TGCGCCAGCAGCTACGGAGAAGATTCACCCCTCCACTTT.